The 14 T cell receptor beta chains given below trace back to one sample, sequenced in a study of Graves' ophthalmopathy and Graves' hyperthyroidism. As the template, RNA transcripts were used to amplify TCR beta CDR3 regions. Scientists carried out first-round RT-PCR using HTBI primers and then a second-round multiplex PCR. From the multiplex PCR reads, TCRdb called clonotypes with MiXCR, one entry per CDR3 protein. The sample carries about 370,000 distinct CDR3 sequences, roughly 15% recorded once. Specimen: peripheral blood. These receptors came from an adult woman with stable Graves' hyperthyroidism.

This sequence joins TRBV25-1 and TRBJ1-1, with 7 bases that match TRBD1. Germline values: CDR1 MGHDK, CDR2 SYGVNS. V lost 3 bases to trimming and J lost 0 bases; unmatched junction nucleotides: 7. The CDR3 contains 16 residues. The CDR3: CASSDLTGAVNTEAFF. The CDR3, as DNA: TGTGCCAGCAGTGACCTCACAGGGGCCGTGAACACTGAAGCTTTCTTT.

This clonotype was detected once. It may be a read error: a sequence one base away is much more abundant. The chain's CDR3 is CASSYFFIGDRLPQETQYF. DNA of the CDR3: TGTGCCAGCAGTTACTTCTTTATTGGGGACAGACTCCCACAAGAGACCCAGTACTTC. The chain recombines TRBV6-2 or TRBV6-3 with TRBJ2-5, with TRBD1 identical over 7 bases. Germline CDR1 MNHEY, CDR2 SVGEGT. With 1 base clipped from V and 2 bases from J, the junction kept 16 bases outside the gene matches. The CDR3 sequence is 19 residues long.

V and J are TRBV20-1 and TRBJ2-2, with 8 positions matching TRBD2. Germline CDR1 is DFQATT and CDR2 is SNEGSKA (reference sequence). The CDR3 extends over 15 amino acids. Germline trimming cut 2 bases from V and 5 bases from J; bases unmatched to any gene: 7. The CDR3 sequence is CSARKAASGTGELFF. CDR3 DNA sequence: TGCAGTGCTAGAAAGGCGGCTAGCGGGACCGGGGAGCTGTTTTTT.

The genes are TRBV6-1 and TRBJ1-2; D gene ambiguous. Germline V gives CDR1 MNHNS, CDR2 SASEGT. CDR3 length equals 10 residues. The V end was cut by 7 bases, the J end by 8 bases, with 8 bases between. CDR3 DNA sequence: TGTGCCAGCAAGGGAGAAGGCTACACCTTC. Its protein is CASKGEGYTF.

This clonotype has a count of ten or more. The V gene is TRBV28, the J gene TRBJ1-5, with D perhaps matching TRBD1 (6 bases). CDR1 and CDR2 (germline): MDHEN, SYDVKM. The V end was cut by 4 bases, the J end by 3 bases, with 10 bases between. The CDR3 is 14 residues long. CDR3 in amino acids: CASSSRTANQPQHF. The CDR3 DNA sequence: TGTGCCAGCAGTTCCCGGACAGCCAATCAGCCCCAGCATTTT.

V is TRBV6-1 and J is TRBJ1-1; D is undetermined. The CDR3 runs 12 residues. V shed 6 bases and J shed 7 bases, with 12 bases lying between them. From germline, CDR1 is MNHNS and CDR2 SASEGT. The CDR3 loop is CASSLINGEAFF. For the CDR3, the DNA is TGTGCCAGCAGCCTGATCAATGGTGAAGCTTTCTTT.

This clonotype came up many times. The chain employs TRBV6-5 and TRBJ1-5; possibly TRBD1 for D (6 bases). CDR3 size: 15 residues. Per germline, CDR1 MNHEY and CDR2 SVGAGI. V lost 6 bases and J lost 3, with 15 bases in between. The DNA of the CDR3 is TGTGCCAGCAGGGGGAGGACAGCGATCAATCAGCCCCAGCATTTT. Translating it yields CASRGRTAINQPQHF.

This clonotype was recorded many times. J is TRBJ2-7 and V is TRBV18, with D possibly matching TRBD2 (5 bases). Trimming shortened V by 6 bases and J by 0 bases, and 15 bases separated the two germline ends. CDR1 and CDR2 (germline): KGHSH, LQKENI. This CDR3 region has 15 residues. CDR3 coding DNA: TGTGCCAGCTCGCCTGAGGCGGGCACCTCCTACGAGCAGTACTTC. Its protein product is CASSPEAGTSYEQYF.

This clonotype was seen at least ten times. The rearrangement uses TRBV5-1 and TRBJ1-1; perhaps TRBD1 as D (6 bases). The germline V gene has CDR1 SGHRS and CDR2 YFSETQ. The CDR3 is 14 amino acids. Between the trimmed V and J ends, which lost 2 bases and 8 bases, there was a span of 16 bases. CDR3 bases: TGCGCCAGCAGCTTCGGATCAGGGGCGTCCGAAGCTTTCTTT. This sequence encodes CASSFGSGASEAFF.

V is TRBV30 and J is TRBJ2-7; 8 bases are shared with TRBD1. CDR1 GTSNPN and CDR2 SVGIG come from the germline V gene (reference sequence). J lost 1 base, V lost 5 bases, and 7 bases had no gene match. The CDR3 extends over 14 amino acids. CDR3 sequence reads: CAWGDRYLSYEQYF. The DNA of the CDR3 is TGTGCCTGGGGGGACAGGTATCTGTCCTACGAGCAGTACTTC.

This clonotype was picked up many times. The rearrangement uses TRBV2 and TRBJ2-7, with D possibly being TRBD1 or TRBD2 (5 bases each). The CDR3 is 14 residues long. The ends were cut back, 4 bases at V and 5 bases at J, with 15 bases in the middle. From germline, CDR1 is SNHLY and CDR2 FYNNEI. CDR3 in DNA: TGTGCCAGCAGTGGACAGACCGGGAAAAACGAGCAGTACTTC. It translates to CASSGQTGKNEQYF.

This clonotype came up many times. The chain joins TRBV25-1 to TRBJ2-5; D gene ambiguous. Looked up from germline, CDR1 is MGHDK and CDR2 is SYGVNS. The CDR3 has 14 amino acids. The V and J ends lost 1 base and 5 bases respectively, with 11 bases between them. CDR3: CASSESITAETQYF. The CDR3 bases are TGTGCCAGCAGTGAATCGATCACAGCCGAGACCCAGTACTTC.

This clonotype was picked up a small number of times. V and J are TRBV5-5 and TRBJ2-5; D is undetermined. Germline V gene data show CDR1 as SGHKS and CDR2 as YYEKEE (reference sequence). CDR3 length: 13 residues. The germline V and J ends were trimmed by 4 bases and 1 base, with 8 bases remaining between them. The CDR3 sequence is CASSLPPQETQYF. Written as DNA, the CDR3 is TGTGCCAGCAGCCTGCCCCCCCAAGAGACCCAGTACTTC.

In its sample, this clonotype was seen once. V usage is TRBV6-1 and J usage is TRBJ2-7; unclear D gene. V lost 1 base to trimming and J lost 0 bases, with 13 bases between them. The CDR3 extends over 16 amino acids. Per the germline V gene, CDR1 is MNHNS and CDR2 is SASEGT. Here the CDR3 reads CASSEGAAPSSYEQYF. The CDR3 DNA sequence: TGTGCCAGCAGTGAAGGGGCGGCGCCGAGCTCCTACGAGCAGTACTTC.